Listed below are T cell receptor beta chains from one sample, sequenced in a study of vaccination and CD4 T cells after COVID-19. TCRdb processed the PCR reads anew with MiXCR; each CDR3 protein has one entry. The data contain 10,000 to 15,000 distinct CDR3 sequences, about 61% of them singletons. No antigen has been assigned to these receptors. The material sequenced was CD4+ T cells from blood, cultured in vitro. Receptors were obtained from a human donor who had recovered from COVID-19. The CDR3 runs from the conserved cysteine through the conserved F or W. D genes are given only for firm matches. Clone size is stated in some rows and not others, as once, few, many or a class when expanded.

clone size: .
J gene: TRBJ2-5
V gene: TRBV7-3
D gene: TRBD1
CDR3 protein: CASSPDRGETQYF
CDR3 DNA: TGTGCCAGCAGCCCCGACAGGGGGGAGACCCAGTACTTC

clone size: once
J gene: TRBJ1-1
V gene: TRBV19
D gene: TRBD1
CDR3 protein: CASSKGAENTEAFF
CDR3 DNA: TGTGCCAGTAGTAAGGGGGCAGAGAACACTGAAGCTTTCTTT

clone size: few
J gene: TRBJ1-6
V gene: TRBV19
D gene: .
CDR3 protein: CATRSAWNSPLHF
CDR3 DNA: TGTGCCACCAGGTCCGCTTGGAATTCACCCCTCCACTTT

clone size: .
J gene: TRBJ2-5
V gene: TRBV7-2
D gene: TRBD2
CDR3 protein: CASSLSASGGAMETQYF
CDR3 DNA: TGTGCCAGCAGCTTAAGCGCTAGCGGGGGGGCCATGGAGACCCAGTACTTC

clone size: .
J gene: TRBJ2-7
V gene: TRBV7-2
D gene: .
CDR3 protein: CTSSLLYEQYF
CDR3 DNA: TGTACCAGCAGCTTACTGTACGAGCAGTACTTC

clone size: few
J gene: TRBJ2-5
V gene: TRBV24-1
D gene: .
CDR3 protein: CATTGLQETQYF
CDR3 DNA: TGTGCCACAACAGGTTTACAAGAGACCCAGTACTTC

clone size: .
J gene: TRBJ1-1
V gene: TRBV7-9
D gene: .
CDR3 protein: CASSPLGGENTEAFF
CDR3 DNA: TGTGCCAGCAGCCCTCTTGGAGGGGAAAACACTGAAGCTTTCTTT

clone size: once
J gene: TRBJ1-4
V gene: TRBV20-1
D gene: TRBD1
CDR3 protein: CSAKDRVANEKLFF
CDR3 DNA: TGCAGTGCTAAAGACAGGGTAGCTAATGAAAAACTGTTTTTT

clone size: large
J gene: TRBJ2-2
V gene: TRBV10-3
D gene: .
CDR3 protein: CAITRGRTGELFF
CDR3 DNA: TGTGCCATCACCAGGGGTCGCACCGGGGAGCTGTTTTTT

clone size: .
J gene: TRBJ1-5
V gene: TRBV19
D gene: TRBD1
CDR3 protein: CASSATGPNQPQHF
CDR3 DNA: TGTGCCAGTAGTGCGACAGGGCCCAATCAGCCCCAGCATTTT

clone size: .
J gene: TRBJ1-6
V gene: TRBV6-2/TRBV6-3
D gene: .
CDR3 protein: CASSSYPASSGSPLHF
CDR3 DNA: TGTGCCAGCAGTTCGTACCCCGCTTCGAGCGGTTCACCCCTCCACTTT

clone size: .
J gene: TRBJ1-2
V gene: TRBV10-3
D gene: TRBD1
CDR3 protein: CAISEPTGNYGYTF
CDR3 DNA: TGTGCCATCAGTGAGCCGACAGGGAACTATGGCTACACCTTC

clone size: .
J gene: TRBJ1-5
V gene: TRBV20-1
D gene: .
CDR3 protein: CSARRGGGPDRPQHF
CDR3 DNA: TGCAGTGCTAGAAGAGGTGGTGGGCCCGATCGGCCCCAGCATTTT

clone size: .
J gene: TRBJ2-3
V gene: TRBV23-1
D gene: TRBD2
CDR3 protein: CASSQSTTGLAGGPWTDTQYF
CDR3 DNA: TGCGCCAGCAGTCAATCGACGACGGGACTAGCGGGAGGGCCTTGGACAGATACGCAGTATTTT

clone size: few
J gene: TRBJ2-3
V gene: TRBV7-8
D gene: TRBD2
CDR3 protein: CASSLKARGGTDTQYF
CDR3 DNA: TGTGCCAGCAGCCTAAAGGCGCGGGGGGGTACAGATACGCAGTATTTT

clone size: .
J gene: TRBJ1-1
V gene: TRBV10-3
D gene: TRBD1
CDR3 protein: CAARDSYIQNAEAFF
CDR3 DNA: TGTGCCGCCAGGGACAGCTACATTCAAAACGCTGAAGCTTTCTTT

clone size: once
J gene: TRBJ2-1
V gene: TRBV25-1
D gene: .
CDR3 protein: CASSRRTPENYNEQFF
CDR3 DNA: TGTGCCAGCAGCCGACGGACACCTGAAAACTACAATGAGCAGTTCTTC

clone size: .
J gene: TRBJ1-2
V gene: TRBV18
D gene: .
CDR3 protein: CASSPGGNGYTF
CDR3 DNA: TGTGCCAGCTCACCAGGGGGCAATGGCTACACCTTC

clone size: few
J gene: TRBJ1-5
V gene: TRBV20-1
D gene: .
CDR3 protein: CSASHDRPRRHF
CDR3 DNA: TGCAGTGCTAGCCATGACAGGCCCCGACGGCATTTT

clone size: .
J gene: TRBJ2-5
V gene: TRBV2
D gene: .
CDR3 protein: CASSGVGAWGAQETQYF
CDR3 DNA: TGTGCCAGCAGTGGGGTTGGCGCGTGGGGGGCCCAAGAGACCCAGTACTTC

clone size: .
J gene: TRBJ1-2
V gene: TRBV28
D gene: .
CDR3 protein: CASSFRTEGHTF
CDR3 DNA: TGTGCCAGCAGTTTTAGGACCGAGGGTCACACCTTC

clone size: few
J gene: TRBJ1-5
V gene: TRBV7-9
D gene: .
CDR3 protein: CASSLGFQPQHF
CDR3 DNA: TGTGCCAGCAGCTTAGGATTCCAGCCCCAGCATTTT

clone size: few
J gene: TRBJ1-1
V gene: TRBV19
D gene: .
CDR3 protein: CASSIGGRVGTEAFF
CDR3 DNA: TGTGCCAGTAGTATAGGTGGGAGGGTGGGCACTGAAGCTTTCTTT

clone size: .
J gene: TRBJ2-3
V gene: TRBV6-2/TRBV6-3
D gene: .
CDR3 protein: CASSYSVSELTDTQYF
CDR3 DNA: TGTGCCAGCAGTTACTCGGTCTCCGAGCTCACAGATACGCAGTATTTT

clone size: .
J gene: TRBJ1-6
V gene: TRBV6-5
D gene: .
CDR3 protein: CASSLKRGGTAPLHF
CDR3 DNA: TGTGCCAGCAGTTTGAAGCGGGGGGGCACAGCACCCCTCCACTTT

clone size: .
J gene: TRBJ1-1
V gene: TRBV28
D gene: .
CDR3 protein: CASSSLERLNTEAFF
CDR3 DNA: TGTGCCAGCAGTTCTTTAGAAAGATTGAACACTGAAGCTTTCTTT

clone size: .
J gene: TRBJ2-5
V gene: TRBV28
D gene: .
CDR3 protein: CASSLSRGTQYF
CDR3 DNA: TGTGCCAGCAGTTTGTCGCGGGGGACCCAGTACTTC

clone size: .
J gene: TRBJ2-2
V gene: TRBV20-1
D gene: .
CDR3 protein: CSASTGPPLNTGELFF
CDR3 DNA: TGCAGTGCTAGCACAGGCCCTCCACTGAACACCGGGGAGCTGTTTTTT

clone size: once
J gene: TRBJ1-4
V gene: TRBV6-1
D gene: .
CDR3 protein: CASRWGDEKLFF
CDR3 DNA: TGTGCCAGCCGCTGGGGGGATGAAAAACTGTTTTTT

clone size: .
J gene: TRBJ2-1
V gene: TRBV6-1
D gene: .
CDR3 protein: CATGGSPLPSSYNEQFF
CDR3 DNA: TGTGCCACCGGGGGCTCTCCCCTCCCCAGCTCCTACAATGAGCAGTTCTTC

clone size: .
J gene: TRBJ2-7
V gene: TRBV11-3
D gene: .
CDR3 protein: CASSSGVGHYEQYF
CDR3 DNA: TGTGCCAGCAGTTCAGGGGTGGGTCACTACGAGCAGTACTTC

clone size: .
J gene: TRBJ1-1
V gene: TRBV6-1
D gene: .
CDR3 protein: CASGRGGGPTEAFF
CDR3 DNA: TGTGCCAGCGGGCGCGGGGGGGGGCCCACTGAAGCTTTCTTT

clone size: .
J gene: TRBJ2-1
V gene: TRBV7-2
D gene: .
CDR3 protein: CASSPPQGAYNEQFF
CDR3 DNA: TGTGCCAGCAGCCCCCCCCAGGGCGCCTACAATGAGCAGTTCTTC

clone size: .
J gene: TRBJ2-6
V gene: TRBV5-4
D gene: TRBD2
CDR3 protein: CASSLGLAGPSSGANVLTF
CDR3 DNA: TGTGCCAGCAGCTTGGGGCTAGCGGGGCCAAGCTCTGGGGCCAACGTCCTGACTTTC

clone size: few
J gene: TRBJ2-3
V gene: TRBV6-2/TRBV6-3
D gene: .
CDR3 protein: CASSYSIPGGTQYF
CDR3 DNA: TGTGCCAGCAGTTACTCGATTCCTGGGGGTACGCAGTATTTT

clone size: .
J gene: TRBJ1-1
V gene: TRBV19
D gene: .
CDR3 protein: CASSIKGATEAFF
CDR3 DNA: TGTGCCAGTAGTATAAAGGGAGCCACTGAAGCTTTCTTT

clone size: .
J gene: TRBJ2-3
V gene: TRBV5-4
D gene: .
CDR3 protein: CASSLAANTDTQYF
CDR3 DNA: TGTGCCAGCAGCTTGGCAGCGAACACAGATACGCAGTATTTT

clone size: .
J gene: TRBJ2-5
V gene: TRBV19
D gene: TRBD1
CDR3 protein: CASSIVGWGQQETQYF
CDR3 DNA: TGTGCCAGTAGTATAGTGGGGTGGGGACAGCAAGAGACCCAGTACTTC

clone size: .
J gene: TRBJ1-1
V gene: TRBV7-2
D gene: TRBD1
CDR3 protein: CASRPPGGQALEAFF
CDR3 DNA: TGTGCCAGCCGGCCACCCGGGGGACAGGCCCTTGAAGCTTTCTTT